This T cell receptor beta chain comes out of a study of T cell changes during pregnancy in multiple sclerosis. TCRdb keeps only in-frame clones here, not all; method: immunoSEQ multiplex PCR. The sample gives about 38,000 clones, 80% to 95% of which show up once; 9% to 13% is in the top ten. Deletions cut 2 bases from V and 6 bases from J, with 7 bases between. This CDR3 comprises 12 residues. Germline CDR1 is PRHDT and CDR2 is FYEKMQ (reference sequence). The chain has TRBV13 and TRBJ1-2, with D possibly being TRBD1 (6 bases). The material was CD8+ T cells from peripheral blood mononuclear cells, obtained after pregnancy. The receptor comes from a female donor with multiple sclerosis, enrolled in a pregnancy study. This chain's CDR3 is CASSLNRDGYTF. The CDR3 region has the DNA TGTGCCAGCAGCTTAAACAGGGATGGCTACACCTTC.